This passage covers 25 T cell receptor beta chains from one sample sequenced in a study of OX40 agonist ivuxolimab in advanced cancers. Measured with immunoSEQ multiplex PCR; TCRdb has only the in-frame clones, and not every one. The sample records tens of thousands of clones, approximately 90% being singletons. The material sequenced was CD4+ or CD8+ T cells sorted from blood, taken in a trial of the OX40 agonist ivuxolimab. These receptors came from an adult with an advanced solid tumor such as melanoma, head and neck, liver or kidney cancer.

The chain carries TRBV28 and TRBJ2-7, with 7 bases fitting TRBD1. Germline-derived CDR1 and CDR2 are MDHEN and SYDVKM. The length of the CDR3 is 15 residues. V lost 6 bases to trimming and J lost 4 bases; unmatched junction nucleotides: 12. For the CDR3, the DNA is TGTGCCAGCAGCCCGGGTTACGGGACAGATTACGAGCAGTACTTC. Its translation is CASSPGYGTDYEQYF.

The chain links TRBV6-6 to TRBJ2-1; unclear D gene. This CDR3 spans 15 amino acids. Germline CDR1 MNHNY, CDR2 SVGAGI (reference sequence). The germline V and J ends were trimmed by 6 bases and 3 bases, with 15 bases remaining between them. The CDR3 coding sequence is TGTGCCAGCAGCCAAAGTAGGGTCGTCTACAATGAGCAGTTCTTC. Encoded protein: CASSQSRVVYNEQFF.

The sample holds one count of this clone. This chain joins TRBV29-1 and TRBJ2-2, with 15 bases fitting TRBD2. Germline V lookup: CDR1 SQVTM, CDR2 ANQGSEA. There are 17 residues in the CDR3. The V and J ends lost 6 bases and 6 bases, in that order; junction bases with no gene match: 11. The DNA of the CDR3 is TGCAGCGTCGACCCGGGACTAGCGGGAGGTGACGCCGGGGAGCTGTTTTTT. This gives the protein CSVDPGLAGGDAGELFF.

The gene calls are TRBV7-9 and TRBJ2-1; TRBD2 might be the D (5 bases). Germline assignment: CDR1 SEHNR and CDR2 FQNEAQ (reference sequence). CDR3 length equals 14 residues. The V end was cut by 5 bases, the J end by 3 bases, with 11 bases between. The CDR3: CASSPLRDYNEQFF. The CDR3 nucleotides are TGTGCCAGCAGCCCACTACGGGACTACAATGAGCAGTTCTTC.

The rearrangement joins TRBV5-1 to TRBJ1-1; 9 bases map to TRBD1. The CDR3 consists of 15 residues. The germline gives CDR1 SGHRS, CDR2 YFSETQ. J gave up 10 bases and V 4 bases, and 14 bases lay outside the gene matches. As DNA, the CDR3 is TGCGCCAGCAGCGGCACCGAGACAGGGGGGTTACGAGCTTTCTTT. Translation gives CASSGTETGGLRAFF.

The V call is TRBV7-9, the J call TRBJ1-2, with D possibly TRBD1 on 5 matching bases. The germline CDR1 and CDR2 sequences are SEHNR and FQNEAQ (reference sequence). The CDR3 covers 15 residues. Trimming stripped 5 bases from V and 8 bases from J, with 21 bases between. CDR3 sequence: CASSQTTGQGVGYTF. CDR3 DNA sequence: TGTGCCAGCAGCCAAACGACGGGGCAGGGCGTCGGCTACACCTTC.

V usage is TRBV27 and J usage is TRBJ1-1, with D perhaps TRBD1 (6 bases). The CDR3 spans 16 residues. Trimming stripped 5 bases from V and 2 bases from J, with 18 bases between. From germline, CDR1 is MNHEY and CDR2 SMNVEV (reference sequence). CDR3 in DNA: TGTGCCAGCAGTGGTTACCAGGGGCAGGGTAACACTGAAGCTTTCTTT. Its translation is CASSGYQGQGNTEAFF.

The CDR3 is CASALDPTYTDTQYF. CDR3 in DNA: TGTGCCAGCGCCCTCGACCCGACCTACACAGATACGCAGTATTTT. V gene TRBV27 combines with J gene TRBJ2-3, with no clear D. The CDR3 loop spans 15 amino acids. Germline CDR1 MNHEY, CDR2 SMNVEV (reference sequence). Between the trimmed V and J ends, which lost 8 bases and 2 bases, there was a span of 17 bases.

This clone was seen a single time. The rearrangement links TRBV18 to TRBJ1-1, with TRBD1 as a possible D gene (6 bases). The germline V gene encodes CDR1 KGHSH and CDR2 LQKENI. This CDR3 has 19 amino acids. V was pared by 2 bases and J by 3 bases, with 25 bases between. The CDR3: CASSPGGREVEKEDTEAFF. In nucleotides, the CDR3 is TGTGCCAGCTCACCAGGGGGGCGCGAAGTTGAAAAGGAGGACACTGAAGCTTTCTTT.

The DNA for the CDR3 is TGTGCCAGCAGCTTTAGCGGGAGAACGGACAATGAGCAGTTCTTC. As protein: CASSFSGRTDNEQFF. The chain carries TRBV7-2 and TRBJ2-1, with 9 bases identical to TRBD2. Unmatched junction bases numbered 5, after V lost 3 bases and J lost 5 bases. Germline V gene data show CDR1 as SGHTA and CDR2 as FQGNSA. The length of the CDR3 is 15 residues.

This clone was detected once. The chain links TRBV7-9 to TRBJ1-4, with D possibly matching TRBD1 (5 bases). This CDR3 has 13 amino acids. Germline CDR1 is SEHNR and CDR2 is FQNEAQ (reference sequence). The V end was cut by 4 bases, the J end by 8 bases, with 11 bases between. CDR3 residues: CASSSPNREKLFF. In nucleotides, the CDR3 is TGTGCCAGCAGCTCCCCCAACAGGGAAAAACTGTTTTTT.

The chain carries TRBV19 and TRBJ2-7; D perhaps matches TRBD2 (6 bases). The CDR3 extends over 11 amino acids. Deletions cut 9 bases from V and 4 bases from J, with 10 bases between. Germline V gene data show CDR1 as LNHDA and CDR2 as SQIVND (reference sequence). CDR3 bases: TGTGCCAGCATAGCGGTGTACGAGCAGTACTTC. Amino acids: CASIAVYEQYF.

The rearrangement links TRBV27 to TRBJ1-5; D may be TRBD1 (5 bases). Germline V lookup: CDR1 MNHEY, CDR2 SMNVEV (reference sequence). V was cut by 2 bases and J by 3 bases, with 8 bases left in between. CDR3 length equals 14 residues. CDR3 amino acids: CASSLGAANQPQHF. The CDR3 DNA reads as TGTGCCAGCAGTTTAGGGGCAGCCAATCAGCCCCAGCATTTT.

The chain couples TRBV29-1 to TRBJ2-1; D uncertain. Germline V gives CDR1 SQVTM, CDR2 ANQGSEA. The CDR3 totals 11 residues. Between the trimmed V and J ends, which lost 7 bases and 7 bases, there was a span of 11 bases. CDR3 loop: CSARTGNEQFF. DNA of the CDR3: TGCAGCGCTCGGACCGGGAATGAGCAGTTCTTC.

This rearrangement joins TRBV9 to TRBJ2-1; 10 bases match TRBD2. J was trimmed by 8 bases and V by 0 bases; bases with no gene match: 5. The V gene's germline CDR1 is SGDLS and CDR2 YYNGEE. The length of the CDR3 is 15 residues. In DNA, the CDR3 is TGTGCCAGCAGCGTAGTAGCGGGGGGTGGGTATGAGCAGTTCTTC. It specifies CASSVVAGGGYEQFF.

This CDR3 is CASSRGTSGALNEQFF. In DNA form, the CDR3 reads TGCGCCAGCAGCCGAGGGACTAGCGGGGCCCTCAATGAGCAGTTCTTC. The chain joins TRBV4-3 to TRBJ2-1, with 13 bases identical to TRBD2. Germline CDR1 reads LGHNA; CDR2 reads YSLEER. The CDR3 is made up of 16 amino acids. With V trimmed by 4 bases and J by 6 bases, 6 bases remained unmatched.

This clone has more than one count but fewer than ten. This chain links TRBV19 with TRBJ2-6, with D perhaps TRBD1 or TRBD2 (5 bases each). From germline, CDR1 is LNHDA and CDR2 SQIVND (reference sequence). Trimming shortened V by 5 bases and J by 0 bases, and 23 bases separated the two germline ends. This CDR3 is built from 20 residues. CDR3 sequence: CASSPPGRHLPLSGANVLTF. CDR3 nucleotide sequence: TGTGCCAGTAGTCCACCGGGACGGCATCTACCCCTCTCTGGGGCCAACGTCCTGACTTTC. The entire variable domain, with the rest obtained from reference TRBV19 and TRBJ2-6, is as follows: DGGITQSPKYLFRKEGQNVTLSCEQNLNHDAMYWYRQDPGQGLRLIYYSQIVNDFQKGDIAEGYSVSREKKESFPLTVTSAQKNPTAFYLCASSPPGRHLPLSGANVLTFGAGSRLTVL.

This rearrangement joins TRBV7-9 to TRBJ2-3, with 10 positions matching TRBD1. Unmatched junction bases numbered 7, after V lost 4 bases and J lost 3 bases. This CDR3 region has 16 residues. Germline V gene lookup returns CDR1 SEHNR and CDR2 FQNEAQ (reference sequence). The CDR3 bases are TGTGCCAGCAGCTCCTGGGACAGGGGAGCGACAGATACGCAGTATTTT. Amino acids: CASSSWDRGATDTQYF.

The rearrangement joins TRBV9 to TRBJ2-4, with D perhaps assigned TRBD1 or TRBD2 (5 bases each). This CDR3 is 18 amino acids long. The V end lost 4 bases, the J end lost 5 bases, and 25 bases lay between the germline ends. From germline, CDR1 is SGDLS and CDR2 YYNGEE. CDR3 amino acids: CASSLGTLANPVENIQYF. The CDR3 coding sequence is TGTGCCAGCAGCCTCGGGACCCTTGCTAATCCTGTTGAAAACATTCAGTACTTC.

The gene calls are TRBV7-2 and TRBJ2-3; D perhaps matches TRBD1 (5 bases). CDR1 and CDR2 (germline): SGHTA, FQGNSA. The V and J ends lost 4 bases and 0 bases respectively, with 17 bases between them. This CDR3 region has 17 residues. CDR3 DNA sequence: TGTGCCAGCAGCTCAGTAGGGGTTGGCGGAAGCACAGATACGCAGTATTTT. Its translation: CASSSVGVGGSTDTQYF.

The CDR3 is CASNFQGSYNEQFF. The CDR3, as DNA: TGTGCCAGCAACTTTCAAGGGTCCTACAATGAGCAGTTCTTC. The chain links TRBV2 to TRBJ2-1; D is unresolved. CDR3 length: 14 amino acids. The V gene's germline CDR1 is SNHLY and CDR2 FYNNEI. V was shortened by 7 bases and J by 1 base, with 11 bases between the two germline ends.

The chain couples TRBV2 to TRBJ2-3; 9 positions match TRBD2. Germline trimming cut 3 bases from V and 0 bases from J; bases unmatched to any gene: 7. The length of the CDR3 is 17 residues. Germline V gives CDR1 SNHLY, CDR2 FYNNEI. The CDR3 nucleotides read TGTGCCAGCAGTGAGGACGAAACTAGCGGGAGCACAGATACGCAGTATTTT. Residues: CASSEDETSGSTDTQYF.

This sequence joins TRBV5-1 and TRBJ2-1; D may be TRBD1 or TRBD2 (5 bases each). The CDR3 is made up of 15 amino acids. The germline V gene encodes CDR1 SGHRS and CDR2 YFSETQ. V lost 4 bases and J 4 bases, leaving 15 bases between the germline ends. The CDR3 DNA reads TGCGCCAGCAGCCGAAGGGACGCTCGTTACAATGAGCAGTTCTTC. Protein sequence: CASSRRDARYNEQFF.

The rearrangement uses TRBV28 and TRBJ2-7, with a weak D call TRBD2 (5 bases). The germline gives CDR1 MDHEN, CDR2 SYDVKM. The CDR3 consists of 16 residues. V lost 2 bases to trimming and J lost 0 bases, with 14 bases between them. The DNA of the CDR3 is TGTGCCAGCAGTTTAGGGGTTAGCGCCCTCTCCTACGAGCAGTACTTC. Protein sequence: CASSLGVSALSYEQYF.

The chain recombines TRBV18 with TRBJ1-1; D uncertain. V was cut by 1 base and J by 0 bases, with 9 bases left in between. The germline CDR1 and CDR2 sequences are KGHSH and LQKENI. The CDR3 covers 15 residues. CDR3 in amino acids: CASSPLSKVNTEAFF. CDR3 nucleotide sequence: TGTGCCAGCTCACCACTCTCGAAGGTGAACACTGAAGCTTTCTTT. Looking up the rest from reference TRBV18 and TRBJ1-1 gives the full variable domain: NAGVMQNPRHLVRRRGQEARLRCSPMKGHSHVYWYRQLPEEGLKFMVYLQKENIIDESGMPKERFSAEFPKEGPSILRIQQVVRGDSAAYFCASSPLSKVNTEAFFGQGTRLTVV.